These T cell receptor beta chains were read from a single sample in a study of cytomegalovirus exposure and HLA in healthy donors. TCRdb keeps only in-frame clones here, not all; method: immunoSEQ multiplex PCR. Among around 73,000 clones listed, 70% to 90% were seen once. Sequenced material: PBMCs. The receptors here all came from a woman aged 18-30 years in good health and CMV-seropositive. Each CDR3 is given with its conserved first and last residue. Fields, in order: D gene, V gene, J gene, CDR3 length, clone size, CDR3 DNA, CDR3 protein. The D gene is left open where the match is weak. A clone size is listed for some rows: how often the clone was seen (once, few, many), or a class if it is expanded.

-,TRBV27,TRBJ2-3,15,-,TGTGCCAGCAGTCCTGGACAGACCTCCACAGATACGCAGTATTTT,CASSPGQTSTDTQYF
-,TRBV13,TRBJ1-6,16,-,TGTGCCAGCAGCTTAGGGGGGAGGGACACGAATTCACCCCTCCACTTT,CASSLGGRDTNSPLHF
TRBD1,TRBV13,TRBJ2-7,15,-,TGTGCCAGCAGGGGAGGACAGGGGAGCTCCTACGAGCAGTACTTC,CASRGGQGSSYEQYF
TRBD1,TRBV28,TRBJ2-7,15,-,TGTGCCAGCAGTTCCCGACAGGGGGCGCACTACGAGCAGTACTTC,CASSSRQGAHYEQYF
TRBD2,TRBV28,TRBJ2-7,14,-,TGTGCCAGCAGTAGCGGGAGGGCCAACTACGAGCAGTACTTC,CASSSGRANYEQYF
-,TRBV10-3,TRBJ2-3,12,-,TGTGCCATCGCAGGGAACACAGATACGCAGTATTTT,CAIAGNTDTQYF
-,TRBV25-1,TRBJ1-2,14,-,TGTGCCAGCAGTGAACACACAGGGAACTATGGCTACACCTTC,CASSEHTGNYGYTF
TRBD2,TRBV19,TRBJ2-1,15,-,TGTGCCAGTAGTTACCGCGGGGGAACCTACAATGAGCAGTTCTTC,CASSYRGGTYNEQFF
TRBD1,TRBV27,TRBJ1-2,14,once,TGTGCCAGCAGTTCAAAACAGGGGTTATATGGCTACACCTTC,CASSSKQGLYGYTF
-,TRBV6-1,TRBJ2-2,15,-,TGTGCCAGCATGCCCCAAGGAGGGAACACCGGGGAGCTGTTTTTT,CASMPQGGNTGELFF
-,TRBV20-1,TRBJ1-2,10,-,TGCAGTGCCGCGACTAACGGCTACACCTTC,CSAATNGYTF
TRBD1,TRBV11-2,TRBJ1-5,15,few,TGTGCCAGCAGCCGGACAGGGGAGGATGGTCAGCCCCAGCATTTT,CASSRTGEDGQPQHF
-,TRBV29-1,TRBJ2-1,15,-,TGCAGCGTTTCCTCTCGGCTAGTTAGGCACAATGAGCAGTTCTTC,CSVSSRLVRHNEQFF
-,TRBV29-1,TRBJ1-1,11,-,TGCAGCGTTGACAGGAACACTGAAGCTTTCTTT,CSVDRNTEAFF
-,TRBV2,TRBJ2-1,16,-,TGTGCCAGCAGCTCCGGGGGTAGCGGATTCTACAATGAGCAGTTCTTC,CASSSGGSGFYNEQFF
TRBD1,TRBV7-9,TRBJ2-5,14,-,TGTGCCAGCAGCTTCCAAGGGGGCCCGGAGACCCAGTACTTC,CASSFQGGPETQYF
-,TRBV5-1,TRBJ2-5,14,-,TGCGCCAGCAGCGGGGGCCGGGACAAGGAGACCCAGTACTTC,CASSGGRDKETQYF
TRBD1,TRBV7-6,TRBJ2-1,15,-,TGTGCCAGCAGCTCGCCACAGGACAGGAACGATGAGCAGTTCTTC,CASSSPQDRNDEQFF
-,TRBV7-9,TRBJ1-1,15,-,TGTGCCAGCAGCTTATATGGGGCCCTGAACACTGAAGCTTTCTTT,CASSLYGALNTEAFF
TRBD1,TRBV6-4,TRBJ2-1,15,once,TGTGCCAGCAGTGACTCTGTGACAGGGGTGAATGAGCAGTTCTTC,CASSDSVTGVNEQFF
TRBD2,TRBV6-1,TRBJ2-3,16,-,TGTGCCAGCAGTGAAACCGGGACTAGCGGTGCAGATACGCAGTATTTT,CASSETGTSGADTQYF
TRBD2,TRBV7-9,TRBJ2-1,16,-,TGTGCCAGCAGCTCTCCCGGGACTAGCGGATACAATGAGCAGTTCTTC,CASSSPGTSGYNEQFF
-,TRBV5-6,TRBJ1-5,13,-,TGTGCCAGCAGCTTGGGCCTAAATCAGCCCCAGCATTTT,CASSLGLNQPQHF
TRBD2,TRBV4-3,TRBJ2-1,16,-,TGCGCCAGCAGCCACAGCGGGACTGGCTCCTACAATGAGCAGTTCTTC,CASSHSGTGSYNEQFF
-,TRBV5-4,TRBJ2-1,15,-,TGTGCCAGCAGCTTGGGTATGGACAAAGTCAATGAGCAGTTCTTC,CASSLGMDKVNEQFF
-,TRBV5-6,TRBJ2-2,17,-,TGTGCCAGCAGCTTGGCTCCCGTCGGTCGGGTCACCGGGGAGCTGTTTTTT,CASSLAPVGRVTGELFF
TRBD2,TRBV6-4,TRBJ2-3,15,-,TGTGCCAGCAGTGAATCGGGGGGGGCCACAGATACGCAGTATTTT,CASSESGGATDTQYF
-,TRBV14,TRBJ1-5,13,-,TGTGCCAGCAGCCAGGGACTCAATCAGCCCCAGCATTTT,CASSQGLNQPQHF
TRBD2,TRBV9,TRBJ2-5,18,-,TGTGCCAGCAGCGTAGGCCTAGCGGGAAATTTTGCTTGGGAGACCCAGTACTTC,CASSVGLAGNFAWETQYF
-,TRBV30,TRBJ2-2,18,-,TGTGCCTGGAGGAACGCGGGGTCCGGCAGGGATTGGTCGAGGGAGCTGTTTTTT,CAWRNAGSGRDWSRELFF
TRBD2,TRBV7-6,TRBJ2-1,16,once,TGTGCCAGCAGCCCCCAGACTAGCGGGGCCTACAATGAGCAGTTCTTC,CASSPQTSGAYNEQFF
TRBD1,TRBV2,TRBJ1-2,16,-,TGTGCCAGCAGTTCGGACAGGGGCCCGGCTGCTGGGGGCTACACCTTC,CASSSDRGPAAGGYTF
TRBD2,TRBV11-3,TRBJ2-1,16,-,TGTGCCAGCAGCTTAGATAGCGGGGGGGCCTACAATGAGCAGTTCTTC,CASSLDSGGAYNEQFF
-,TRBV27,TRBJ2-1,15,-,TGTGCCAGCAGTTTCAGCAGGGGGGTACACAATGAGCAGTTCTTC,CASSFSRGVHNEQFF